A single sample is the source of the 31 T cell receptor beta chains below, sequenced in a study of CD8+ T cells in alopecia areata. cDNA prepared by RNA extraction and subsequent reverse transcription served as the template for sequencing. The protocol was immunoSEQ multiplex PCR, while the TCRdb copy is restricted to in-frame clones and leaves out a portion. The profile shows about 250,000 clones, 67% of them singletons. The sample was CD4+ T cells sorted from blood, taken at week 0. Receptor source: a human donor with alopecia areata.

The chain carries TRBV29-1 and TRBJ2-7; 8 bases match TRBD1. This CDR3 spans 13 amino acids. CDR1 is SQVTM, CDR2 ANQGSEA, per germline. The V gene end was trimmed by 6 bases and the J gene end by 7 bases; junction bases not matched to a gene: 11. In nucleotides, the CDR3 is TGCAGCGTCGGAAGGACAGGGCCCTCAGAGCAGTACTTC. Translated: CSVGRTGPSEQYF.

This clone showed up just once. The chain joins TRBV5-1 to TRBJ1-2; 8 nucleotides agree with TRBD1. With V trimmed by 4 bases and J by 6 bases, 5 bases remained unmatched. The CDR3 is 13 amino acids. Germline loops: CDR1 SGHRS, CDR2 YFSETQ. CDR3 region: CASSADRADGYTF. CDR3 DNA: TGCGCCAGCAGCGCGGACAGGGCAGATGGCTACACCTTC.

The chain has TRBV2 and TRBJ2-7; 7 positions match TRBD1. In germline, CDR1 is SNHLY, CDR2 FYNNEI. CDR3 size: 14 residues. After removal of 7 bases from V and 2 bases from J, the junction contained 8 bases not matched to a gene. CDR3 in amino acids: CASTPLGQTYEQYF. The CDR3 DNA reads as TGTGCCAGCACCCCCCTGGGACAGACCTACGAGCAGTACTTC.

As DNA, the CDR3 is TGTGCCAGCAGTGAACCCCCCGGACGGAGCTCTGGAAACACCATATATTTT. It translates to CASSEPPGRSSGNTIYF. The chain links TRBV25-1 to TRBJ1-3; D remains ambiguous. CDR1 and CDR2 from the germline V gene are MGHDK and SYGVNS. With 2 bases removed from V and 0 bases from J, the gap between germline ends came to 14 bases. The CDR3 length is 17 residues. Filled out from reference TRBV25-1 and TRBJ1-3, the complete variable domain reads EADIYQTPRYLVIGTGKKITLECSQTMGHDKMYWYQQDPGMELHLIHYSYGVNSTEKGDLSSESTVSRIRTEHFPLTLESARPSHTSQYLCASSEPPGRSSGNTIYFGEGSWLTVV.

Here the CDR3 DNA reads TGTGCCAGCAGCGGGAGGGATCTTTCGCAGTATTTT. It yields the protein CASSGRDLSQYF. V usage is TRBV5-4 and J usage is TRBJ2-3, with TRBD2 identical over 7 bases. Germline V CDR1 and CDR2: SGHNT, YYREEE (reference sequence). With V trimmed by 4 bases and J by 10 bases, 6 bases remained unmatched. The CDR3 consists of 12 residues.

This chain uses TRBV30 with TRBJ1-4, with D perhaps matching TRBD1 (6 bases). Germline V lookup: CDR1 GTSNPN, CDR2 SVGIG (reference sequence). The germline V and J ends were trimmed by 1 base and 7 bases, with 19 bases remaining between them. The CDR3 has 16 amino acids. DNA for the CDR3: TGTGCCTGGAGTGGGCCCGGGGGCCCTTGGGTTGAAAAACTGTTTTTT. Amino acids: CAWSGPGGPWVEKLFF.

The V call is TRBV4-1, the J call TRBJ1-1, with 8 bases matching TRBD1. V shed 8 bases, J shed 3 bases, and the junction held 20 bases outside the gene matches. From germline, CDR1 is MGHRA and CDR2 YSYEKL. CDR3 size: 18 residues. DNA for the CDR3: TGCGCCAGCCCGAAGGACAGGGCGCCTTCGGGGGGGGACACTGAAGCTTTCTTT. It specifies CASPKDRAPSGGDTEAFF.

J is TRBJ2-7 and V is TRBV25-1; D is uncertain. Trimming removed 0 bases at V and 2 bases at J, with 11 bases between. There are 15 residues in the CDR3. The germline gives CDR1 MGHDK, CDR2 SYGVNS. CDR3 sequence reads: CASSEYGGFTYEQYF. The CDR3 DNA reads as TGTGCCAGCAGTGAATATGGTGGGTTTACCTACGAGCAGTACTTC.

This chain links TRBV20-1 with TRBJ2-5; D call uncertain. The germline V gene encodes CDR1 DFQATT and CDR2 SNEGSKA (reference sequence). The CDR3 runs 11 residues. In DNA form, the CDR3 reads TGCAGCTGCGGAGAGCGAGAGACCCAGTACTTC. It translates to CSCGERETQYF.

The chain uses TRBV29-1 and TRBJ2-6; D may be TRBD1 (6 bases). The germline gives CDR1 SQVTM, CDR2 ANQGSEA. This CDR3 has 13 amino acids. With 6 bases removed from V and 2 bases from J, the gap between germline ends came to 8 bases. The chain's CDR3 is CSVRTAGANVLTF. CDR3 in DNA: TGCAGCGTCCGGACAGCTGGGGCCAACGTCCTGACTTTC.

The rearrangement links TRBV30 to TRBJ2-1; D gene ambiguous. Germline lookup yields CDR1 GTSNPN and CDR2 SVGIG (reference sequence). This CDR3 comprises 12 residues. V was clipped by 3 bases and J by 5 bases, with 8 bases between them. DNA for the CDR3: TGTGCCTGGAGCGCACAGAACAATGAGCAGTTCTTC. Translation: CAWSAQNNEQFF.

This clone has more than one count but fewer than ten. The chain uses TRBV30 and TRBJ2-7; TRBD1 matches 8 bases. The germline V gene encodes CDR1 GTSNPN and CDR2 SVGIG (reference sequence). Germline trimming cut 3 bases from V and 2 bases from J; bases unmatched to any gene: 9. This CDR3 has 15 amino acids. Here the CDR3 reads CAWSRGTGGPYEQYF. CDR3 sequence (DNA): TGTGCCTGGAGCCGGGGAACAGGGGGTCCCTACGAGCAGTACTTC.

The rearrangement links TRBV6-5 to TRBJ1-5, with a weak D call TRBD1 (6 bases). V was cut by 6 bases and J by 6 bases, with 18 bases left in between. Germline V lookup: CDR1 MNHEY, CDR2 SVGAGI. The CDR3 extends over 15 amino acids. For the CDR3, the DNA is TGTGCCAGCAGCCCGGGGGCAGGGTGGGCTCAGCCCCAGCATTTT. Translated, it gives CASSPGAGWAQPQHF.

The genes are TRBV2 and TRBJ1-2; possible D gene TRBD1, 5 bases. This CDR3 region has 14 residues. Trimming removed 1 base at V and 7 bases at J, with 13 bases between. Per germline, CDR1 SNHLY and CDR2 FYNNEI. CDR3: CASSEEAGSIGYTF. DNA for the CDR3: TGTGCCAGCAGTGAAGAGGCAGGGTCGATTGGCTACACCTTC. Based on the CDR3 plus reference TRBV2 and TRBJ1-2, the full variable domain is EPEVTQTPSHQVTQMGQEVILRCVPISNHLYFYWYRQILGQKVEFLVSFYNNEISEKSEIFDDQFSVERPDGSNFTLKIRSTKLEDSAMYFCASSEEAGSIGYTFGSGTRLTVV.

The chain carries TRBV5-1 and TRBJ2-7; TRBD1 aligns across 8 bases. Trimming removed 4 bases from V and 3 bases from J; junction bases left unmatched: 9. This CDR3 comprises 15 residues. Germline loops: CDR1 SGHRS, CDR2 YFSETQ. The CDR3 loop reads CASSPETGVNYEQYF. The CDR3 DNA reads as TGCGCCAGCAGCCCTGAGACAGGGGTTAACTACGAGCAGTACTTC. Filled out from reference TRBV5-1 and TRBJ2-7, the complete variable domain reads KAGVTQTPRYLIKTRGQQVTLSCSPISGHRSVSWYQQTPGQGLQFLFEYFSETQRNKGNFPGRFSGRQFSNSRSEMNVSTLELGDSALYLCASSPETGVNYEQYFGPGTRLTVT.

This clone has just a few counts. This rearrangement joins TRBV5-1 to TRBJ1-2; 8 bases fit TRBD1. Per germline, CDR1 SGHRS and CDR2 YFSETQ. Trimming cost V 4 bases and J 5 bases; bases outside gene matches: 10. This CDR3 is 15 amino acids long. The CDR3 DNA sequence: TGCGCCAGCAGCCCCAGACAGGGGATTGGGTATGGCTACACCTTC. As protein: CASSPRQGIGYGYTF.

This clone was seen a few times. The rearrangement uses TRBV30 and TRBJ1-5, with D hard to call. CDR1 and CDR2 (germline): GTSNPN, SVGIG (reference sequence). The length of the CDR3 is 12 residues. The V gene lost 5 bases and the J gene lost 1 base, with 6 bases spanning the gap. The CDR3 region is CAWALSNQPQHF. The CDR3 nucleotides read TGTGCCTGGGCTTTAAGCAATCAGCCCCAGCATTTT.

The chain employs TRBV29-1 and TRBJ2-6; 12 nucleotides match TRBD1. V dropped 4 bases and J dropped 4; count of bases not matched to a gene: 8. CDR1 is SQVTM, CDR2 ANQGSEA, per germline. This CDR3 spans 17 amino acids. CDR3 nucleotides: TGCAGCGTTGGTCCGGGACAGGGGGCGCCCGGGGCCAACGTCCTGACTTTC. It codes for CSVGPGQGAPGANVLTF.

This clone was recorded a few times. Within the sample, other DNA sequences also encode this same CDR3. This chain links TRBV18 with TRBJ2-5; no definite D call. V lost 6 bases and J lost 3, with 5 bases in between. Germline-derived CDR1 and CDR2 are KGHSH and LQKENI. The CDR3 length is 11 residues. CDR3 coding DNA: TGTGCCAGCTCCGAAGAAGAGACCCAGTACTTC. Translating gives CASSEEETQYF. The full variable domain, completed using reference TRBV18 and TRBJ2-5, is NAGVMQNPRHLVRRRGQEARLRCSPMKGHSHVYWYRQLPEEGLKFMVYLQKENIIDESGMPKERFSAEFPKEGPSILRIQQVVRGDSAAYFCASSEEETQYFGPGTRLLVL.

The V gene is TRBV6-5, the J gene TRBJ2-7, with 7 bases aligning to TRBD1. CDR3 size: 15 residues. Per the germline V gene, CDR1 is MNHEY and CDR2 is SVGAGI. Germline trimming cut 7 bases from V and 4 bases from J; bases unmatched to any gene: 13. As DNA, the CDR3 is TGTGCCAGCACCTCCCCTTGGGCAGGGGGATACGAGCAGTACTTC. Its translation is CASTSPWAGGYEQYF.

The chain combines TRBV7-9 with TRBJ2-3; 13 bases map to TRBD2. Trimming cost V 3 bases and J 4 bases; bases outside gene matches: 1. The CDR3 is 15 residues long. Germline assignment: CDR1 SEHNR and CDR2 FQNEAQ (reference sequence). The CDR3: CASSLGLAGSDTQYF. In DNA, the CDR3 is TGTGCCAGCAGCTTGGGACTAGCGGGATCAGATACGCAGTATTTT.

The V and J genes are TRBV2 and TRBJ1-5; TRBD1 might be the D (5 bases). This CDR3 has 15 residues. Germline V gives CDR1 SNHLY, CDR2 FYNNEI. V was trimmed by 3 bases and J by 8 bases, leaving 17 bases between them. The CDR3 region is CASSDSGLRAKPQHF. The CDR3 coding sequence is TGTGCCAGCAGTGATTCGGGACTCCGAGCGAAGCCCCAGCATTTT. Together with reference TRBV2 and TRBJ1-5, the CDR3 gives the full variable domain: EPEVTQTPSHQVTQMGQEVILRCVPISNHLYFYWYRQILGQKVEFLVSFYNNEISEKSEIFDDQFSVERPDGSNFTLKIRSTKLEDSAMYFCASSDSGLRAKPQHFGDGTRLSIL.

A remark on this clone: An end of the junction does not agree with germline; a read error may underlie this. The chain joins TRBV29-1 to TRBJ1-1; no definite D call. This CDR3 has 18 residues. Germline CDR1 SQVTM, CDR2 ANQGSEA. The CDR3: CSVVLRVGGFSGNIEAFF. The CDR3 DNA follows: TGCAGCGTTGTCCTCAGAGTTGGCGGGTTCTCCGGGAACATTGAAGCTTTCTTT.

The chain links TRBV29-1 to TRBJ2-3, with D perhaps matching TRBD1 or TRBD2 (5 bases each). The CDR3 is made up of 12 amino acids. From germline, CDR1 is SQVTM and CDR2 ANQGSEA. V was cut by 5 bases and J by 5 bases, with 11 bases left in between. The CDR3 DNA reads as TGCAGCGTTATCCGGGGCGGAGATACGCAGTATTTT. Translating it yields CSVIRGGDTQYF.

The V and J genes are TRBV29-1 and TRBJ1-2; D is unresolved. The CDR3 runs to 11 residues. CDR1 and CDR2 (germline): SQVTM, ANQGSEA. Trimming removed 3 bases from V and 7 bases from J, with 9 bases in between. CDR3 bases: TGCAGCGTTGAGATCATGGGTGGCTACACCTTC. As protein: CSVEIMGGYTF.

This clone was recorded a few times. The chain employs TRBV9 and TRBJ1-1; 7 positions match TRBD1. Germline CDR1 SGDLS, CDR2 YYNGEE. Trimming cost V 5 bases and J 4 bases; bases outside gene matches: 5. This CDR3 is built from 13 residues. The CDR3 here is CASRGRQGTEAFF. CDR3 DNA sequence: TGTGCCAGCAGGGGCAGACAGGGCACTGAAGCTTTCTTT.

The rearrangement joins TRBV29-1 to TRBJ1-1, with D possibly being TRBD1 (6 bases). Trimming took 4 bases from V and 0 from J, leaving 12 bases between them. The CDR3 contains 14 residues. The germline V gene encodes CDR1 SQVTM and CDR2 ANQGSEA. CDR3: CSVGNRVMNTEAFF. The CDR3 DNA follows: TGCAGCGTTGGAAACAGGGTCATGAACACTGAAGCTTTCTTT. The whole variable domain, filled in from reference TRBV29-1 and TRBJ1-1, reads SAVISQKPSRDICQRGTSLTIQCQVDSQVTMMFWYRQQPGQSLTLIATANQGSEATYESGFVIDKFPISRPNLTFSTLTVSNMSPEDSSIYLCSVGNRVMNTEAFFGQGTRLTVV.

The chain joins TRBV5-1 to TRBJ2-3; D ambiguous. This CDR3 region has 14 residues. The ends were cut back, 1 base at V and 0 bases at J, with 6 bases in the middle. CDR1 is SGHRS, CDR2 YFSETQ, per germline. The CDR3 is CASSLSGSTDTQYF. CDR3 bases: TGCGCCAGCAGCTTGTCGGGTAGCACAGATACGCAGTATTTT.

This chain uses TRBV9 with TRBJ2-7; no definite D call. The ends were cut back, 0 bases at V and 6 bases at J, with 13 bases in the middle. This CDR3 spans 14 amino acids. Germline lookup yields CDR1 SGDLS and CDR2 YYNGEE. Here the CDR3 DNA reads TGTGCCAGCAGCGTAGATTCCCATTCCGCCGAGCAGTACTTC. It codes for CASSVDSHSAEQYF. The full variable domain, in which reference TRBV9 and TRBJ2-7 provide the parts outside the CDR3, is DSGVTQTPKHLITATGQRVTLRCSPRSGDLSVYWYQQSLDQGLQFLIQYYNGEERAKGNILERFSAQQFPDLHSELNLSSLELGDSALYFCASSVDSHSAEQYFGPGTRLTVT.

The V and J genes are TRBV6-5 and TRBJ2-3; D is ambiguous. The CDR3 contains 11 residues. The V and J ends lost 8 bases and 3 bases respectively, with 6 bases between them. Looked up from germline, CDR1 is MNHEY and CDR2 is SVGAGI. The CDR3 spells CASRVTDTQYF. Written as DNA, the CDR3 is TGTGCCAGCCGCGTTACAGATACGCAGTATTTT.

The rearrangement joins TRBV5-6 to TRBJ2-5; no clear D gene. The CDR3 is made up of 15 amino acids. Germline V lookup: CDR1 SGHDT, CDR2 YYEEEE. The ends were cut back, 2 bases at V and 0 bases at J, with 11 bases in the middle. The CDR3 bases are TGTGCCAGCAGCTTCAGGAAGGCGTACCAAGAGACCCAGTACTTC. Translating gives CASSFRKAYQETQYF.